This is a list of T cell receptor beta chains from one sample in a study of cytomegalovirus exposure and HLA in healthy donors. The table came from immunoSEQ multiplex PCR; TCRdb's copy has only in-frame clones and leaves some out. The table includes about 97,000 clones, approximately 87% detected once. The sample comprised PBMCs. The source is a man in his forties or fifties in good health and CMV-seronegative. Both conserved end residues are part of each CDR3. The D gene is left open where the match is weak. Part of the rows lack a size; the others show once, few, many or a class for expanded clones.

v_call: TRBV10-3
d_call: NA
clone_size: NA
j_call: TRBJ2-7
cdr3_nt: TGTGCCATCAGTGAGCAGAGGCTTTTGTCCTACGAGCAGTACTTC
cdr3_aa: CAISEQRLLSYEQYF

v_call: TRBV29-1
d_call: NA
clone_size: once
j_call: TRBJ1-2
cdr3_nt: TGCAGCGTTTTCGACTTAGCGGGGAACTATGGCTACACCTTC
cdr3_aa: CSVFDLAGNYGYTF

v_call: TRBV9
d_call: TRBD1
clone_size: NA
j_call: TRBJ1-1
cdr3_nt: TGTGCCAGCAGCATCGCAGGGGGTTCGACTGAAGCTTTCTTT
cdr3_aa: CASSIAGGSTEAFF

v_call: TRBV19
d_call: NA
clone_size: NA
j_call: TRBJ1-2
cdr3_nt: TGTGCCAGTAGTATCGTTTCGTTTCAGGATGGCTACACCTTC
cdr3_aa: CASSIVSFQDGYTF

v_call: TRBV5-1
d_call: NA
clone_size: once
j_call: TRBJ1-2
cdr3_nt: TGCGCCAGCAGCTGGTCGAGACAGTATGGCTACACCTTC
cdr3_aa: CASSWSRQYGYTF

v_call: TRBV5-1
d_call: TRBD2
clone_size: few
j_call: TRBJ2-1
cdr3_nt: TGCGCCAGCAGCCCAAGAACCGGGGGGGTGAATGAGCAGTTCTTC
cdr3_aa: CASSPRTGGVNEQFF

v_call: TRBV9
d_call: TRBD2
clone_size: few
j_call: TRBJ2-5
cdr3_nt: TGTGCCAGCAGCGTAGGAGGCCTAGCGGGGGGGCAAGCGACCCAGTACTTC
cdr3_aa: CASSVGGLAGGQATQYF

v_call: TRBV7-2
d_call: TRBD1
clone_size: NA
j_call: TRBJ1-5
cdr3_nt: TGTGCCAGCAGCGACAGGGTTAATCAGCCCCAGCATTTT
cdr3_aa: CASSDRVNQPQHF

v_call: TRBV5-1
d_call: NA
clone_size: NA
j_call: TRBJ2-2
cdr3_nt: TGCGCCAGCAGCTTGTATGGGCAGAACACCGGGGAGCTGTTTTTT
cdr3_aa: CASSLYGQNTGELFF

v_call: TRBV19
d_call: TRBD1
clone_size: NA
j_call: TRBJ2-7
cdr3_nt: TGTGCCACCGAGGACAGGGGGAACTACGAGCAGTACTTC
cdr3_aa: CATEDRGNYEQYF

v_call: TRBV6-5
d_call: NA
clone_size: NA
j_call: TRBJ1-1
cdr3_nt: TGTGCCAGCAGTTCGTCCGGGGGCACTGAAGCTTTCTTT
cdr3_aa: CASSSSGGTEAFF

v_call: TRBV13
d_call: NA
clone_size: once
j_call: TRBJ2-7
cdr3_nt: TGTGCCAGCAGCCCTACTAGTAACTCCTACGAGCAGTACTTC
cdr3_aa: CASSPTSNSYEQYF

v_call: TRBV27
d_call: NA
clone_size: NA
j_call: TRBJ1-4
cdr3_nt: TGTGCCAGCAGCAACTTTGAAAAACTGTTTTTT
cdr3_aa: CASSNFEKLFF

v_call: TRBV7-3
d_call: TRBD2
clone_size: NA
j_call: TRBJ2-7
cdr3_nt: TGTGCCAGCAGCTTAAAAGCGGGAGTCGAGCAGTACTTC
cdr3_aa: CASSLKAGVEQYF